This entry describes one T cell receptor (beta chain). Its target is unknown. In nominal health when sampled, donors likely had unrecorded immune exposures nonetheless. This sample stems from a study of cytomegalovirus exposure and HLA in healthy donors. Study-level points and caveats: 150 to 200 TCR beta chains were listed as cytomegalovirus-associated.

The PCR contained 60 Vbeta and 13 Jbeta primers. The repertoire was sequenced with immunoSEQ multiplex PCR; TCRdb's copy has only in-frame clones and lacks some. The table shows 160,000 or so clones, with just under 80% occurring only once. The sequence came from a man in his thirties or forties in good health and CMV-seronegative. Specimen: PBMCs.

CDR3 amino acids: CASSPPGSSSYNEQFF. The CDR3, as DNA: TGTGCCAGCAGTCCACCGGGATCTAGCTCCTACAATGAGCAGTTCTTC. The chain is built from TRBV2 and TRBJ2-1; D perhaps matches TRBD2 (5 bases). Germline values: CDR1 SNHLY, CDR2 FYNNEI. The CDR3 extends over 16 amino acids. The V end lost 5 bases, the J end lost 0 bases, and 14 bases lay between the germline ends.